Each of the 31 T cell receptor beta chains below was sequenced from the same sample in a study of PD-1 blockade in classical Hodgkin lymphoma. Generated by immunoSEQ multiplex PCR, the TCRdb table keeps only in-frame clones and is missing some. Among roughly 70,000 clones listed, 93% were seen once. Time point described: newly diagnosed, previously untreated cHL patient sample. The sample was peripheral blood mononuclear cells (PBMCs). The source of these receptors is a human donor with classical Hodgkin lymphoma.

The chain links TRBV6-1 to TRBJ1-1; 8 bases agree with TRBD1. The CDR3 is 14 residues long. The trim removed 3 bases at V and 6 bases at J, leaving 6 bases unmatched. The germline V gene has CDR1 MNHNS and CDR2 SASEGT. The CDR3 reads CASSDRGLWAEAFF. The CDR3 coding sequence is TGTGCCAGCAGTGACAGGGGGCTTTGGGCTGAAGCTTTCTTT.

The chain has TRBV5-1 and TRBJ2-7; 8 positions agree with TRBD1. V dropped 2 bases and J dropped 3; count of bases not matched to a gene: 16. The CDR3 is 18 amino acids. CDR1 and CDR2 from the germline V gene are SGHRS and YFSETQ. CDR3 in amino acids: CASSFSPGTGRLNYEQYF. The CDR3 DNA is TGCGCCAGCAGCTTTAGTCCGGGGACAGGACGGTTGAACTACGAGCAGTACTTC. The whole variable domain, remainder taken from reference TRBV5-1 and TRBJ2-7, is KAGVTQTPRYLIKTRGQQVTLSCSPISGHRSVSWYQQTPGQGLQFLFEYFSETQRNKGNFPGRFSGRQFSNSRSEMNVSTLELGDSALYLCASSFSPGTGRLNYEQYFGPGTRLTVT.

J is TRBJ1-3 and V is TRBV7-2; no reliable D call. Germline V gene sequence: CDR1 SGHTA, CDR2 FQGNSA. There are 16 residues in the CDR3. V shed 4 bases and J shed 0 bases, with 13 bases lying between them. The CDR3 reads CASSSQRVISGNTIYF. CDR3 DNA sequence: TGTGCCAGCAGCTCTCAAAGGGTGATCTCTGGAAACACCATATATTTT.

This rearrangement joins TRBV2 to TRBJ1-1; 9 nucleotides match TRBD1. Germline V gene data show CDR1 as SNHLY and CDR2 as FYNNEI. There are 15 residues in the CDR3. With V trimmed by 6 bases and J by 0 bases, 5 bases remained unmatched. CDR3 loop: CASRAGTGLNTEAFF. The CDR3 DNA sequence: TGTGCCAGCAGAGCCGGGACAGGGCTGAACACTGAAGCTTTCTTT.

This chain links TRBV4-3 with TRBJ2-1; 11 bases are a match to TRBD2. This CDR3 has 19 residues. Germline-derived CDR1 and CDR2 are LGHNA and YSLEER. Trimming at V came to 0 bases and at J to 7 bases, leaving 14 bases not matched to a gene. This CDR3 is CASSQERESGLAALNEQFF. CDR3 bases: TGCGCCAGCAGCCAAGAAAGAGAGTCGGGACTAGCGGCGCTTAATGAGCAGTTCTTC.

The chain is built from TRBV28 and TRBJ2-5, with D maybe TRBD2 (6 bases). CDR3 length equals 14 residues. V lost 4 bases and J 5 bases, leaving 14 bases between the germline ends. Per germline, CDR1 MDHEN and CDR2 SYDVKM. CDR3 protein: CASSWDGTGETQYF. The CDR3 nucleotides read TGTGCCAGCAGTTGGGACGGGACTGGGGAGACCCAGTACTTC.

The chain carries TRBV5-7 and TRBJ1-1; 8 nucleotides match TRBD1. TRBV5-7 is labeled an ORF, and its function is uncertain. The CDR3 is 15 residues long. The J segment lost 2 bases and the V segment lost 2 bases, leaving 5 bases of the junction unmatched. The CDR3 DNA reads as TGTGCCAGCAGCTTAGGGGGACAGGTAAACACTGAAGCTTTCTTT. This encodes CASSLGGQVNTEAFF.

This chain joins TRBV11-2 and TRBJ2-5; TRBD1 agrees at 10 bases. CDR1 is SGHAT and CDR2 is FQNNGV in the germline V gene. V was clipped by 6 bases and J by 4 bases; unmatched bases: 5. The CDR3 is 14 residues long. As DNA, the CDR3 is TGTGCCAGCAGGTGGACAGGGGGGGGAGAGACCCAGTACTTC. Translation: CASRWTGGGETQYF.

This clone was detected only once. Here the CDR3 DNA reads TGCAGTGCTAGATGGGACAGGGACCCGTACTTC. This gives the protein CSARWDRDPYF. The chain combines TRBV20-1 with TRBJ2-7, with 9 bases identical to TRBD1. Per the germline V gene, CDR1 is DFQATT and CDR2 is SNEGSKA (reference sequence). The length of the CDR3 is 11 residues. V lost 2 bases and J lost 12; bases outside the gene matches: 5.

V usage is TRBV6-1 and J usage is TRBJ1-5; 7 bases line up with TRBD1. The CDR3 consists of 14 residues. Germline loops: CDR1 MNHNS, CDR2 SASEGT. V lost 4 bases to trimming and J lost 2 bases; unmatched junction nucleotides: 2. The CDR3 spells CASSAGTGNQPQHF. CDR3 coding DNA: TGTGCCAGCAGTGCGGGGACAGGCAATCAGCCCCAGCATTTT.

This clone was picked up one time. V is TRBV4-2 and J is TRBJ2-3; unclear D gene. V was shortened by 4 bases and J by 8 bases, with 10 bases between the two germline ends. Per the germline V gene, CDR1 is LGHNA and CDR2 is YNFKEQ. The CDR3 runs to 12 residues. In DNA, the CDR3 is TGTGCCAGCAGCCCAAATGCCGCTACGCAGTATTTT. Residues: CASSPNAATQYF.

The rearrangement uses TRBV5-1 and TRBJ2-2; D perhaps matches TRBD2 (6 bases). The CDR3 sequence is 15 residues long. V lost 7 bases and J 7 bases, leaving 20 bases between the germline ends. The germline V gene encodes CDR1 SGHRS and CDR2 YFSETQ. CDR3 residues: CASLWTTGGDGELFF. The CDR3, as DNA: TGCGCCAGCCTTTGGACTACTGGGGGAGACGGGGAGCTGTTTTTT.

The CDR3 is CASSEWTGRTEAFF. The CDR3 DNA reads as TGTGCCAGCAGCGAGTGGACAGGGCGAACTGAAGCTTTCTTT. The chain uses TRBV6-5 and TRBJ1-1; 8 nucleotides line up with TRBD1. CDR3 length: 14 amino acids. CDR1 is MNHEY, CDR2 SVGAGI, per germline. V shed 6 bases, J shed 5 bases, and the junction held 8 bases outside the gene matches.

The chain joins TRBV5-6 to TRBJ2-7; D unclear. Germline loops: CDR1 SGHDT, CDR2 YYEEEE. The ends were cut back, 0 bases at V and 6 bases at J, with 7 bases in the middle. The CDR3 extends over 12 amino acids. CDR3 sequence (DNA): TGTGCCAGCAGCTTGGGGCAGCTCGAGCAGTACTTC. This translates into CASSLGQLEQYF.

The chain recombines TRBV28 with TRBJ1-1, with D hard to call. CDR3 length: 15 residues. Trimming stripped 5 bases from V and 4 bases from J, with 17 bases between. CDR1 MDHEN and CDR2 SYDVKM come from the germline V gene. This CDR3 reads CASSRASSESTEAFF. The CDR3 DNA reads as TGTGCCAGCAGTAGGGCGTCTTCCGAGTCCACTGAAGCTTTCTTT.

The chain combines TRBV7-9 with TRBJ1-5; perhaps TRBD1 as D (5 bases). The CDR3 loop spans 16 amino acids. Germline CDR1 reads SEHNR; CDR2 reads FQNEAQ (reference sequence). The V and J ends lost 2 bases and 2 bases respectively, with 13 bases between them. This CDR3 is CASSLTYGGGNQPQHF. In nucleotides, the CDR3 is TGTGCCAGCAGCTTAACGTACGGGGGAGGCAATCAGCCCCAGCATTTT.

V and J are TRBV19 and TRBJ2-2; the match to TRBD1 covers 11 bases. The CDR3 sequence is 17 residues long. The V gene end was trimmed by 5 bases and the J gene end by 4 bases; junction bases not matched to a gene: 9. From germline, CDR1 is LNHDA and CDR2 SQIVND (reference sequence). In DNA form, the CDR3 reads TGTGCCAGTAGTCCACGGCCCGGGACAGGGGGCACCGGGGAGCTGTTTTTT. Encoded protein: CASSPRPGTGGTGELFF.

The V gene is TRBV7-3, the J gene TRBJ2-2; TRBD2 matches 9 bases. There are 18 residues in the CDR3. The germline gives CDR1 SGHTA, CDR2 FQGTGA. With V trimmed by 5 bases and J by 7 bases, 17 bases remained unmatched. CDR3 coding DNA: TGTGCCAGCAGCCCCCGTATAGCGGGAGCCCTCGTGGGCGGGGAGCTGTTTTTT. It is translated as CASSPRIAGALVGGELFF.

V usage is TRBV27 and J usage is TRBJ2-1; unclear D gene. Germline V gives CDR1 MNHEY, CDR2 SMNVEV (reference sequence). The V gene lost 6 bases and the J gene lost 4 bases, with 10 bases spanning the gap. This CDR3 spans 13 amino acids. DNA for the CDR3: TGTGCCAGCAGATCCTCCGGGTACAATGAGCAGTTCTTC. Its protein is CASRSSGYNEQFF.

In its sample, this clone was seen once. V is TRBV6-5 and J is TRBJ1-2; 11 positions match TRBD1. The germline V gene encodes CDR1 MNHEY and CDR2 SVGAGI. After removal of 5 bases from V and 8 bases from J, the junction contained 10 bases not matched to a gene. This CDR3 has 15 residues. The chain's CDR3 is CASSPRDRGMWGYTF. Here the CDR3 DNA reads TGTGCCAGCAGTCCTCGGGACAGGGGGATGTGGGGCTACACCTTC.

The sample holds one count of this clone. The chain couples TRBV18 to TRBJ1-2; maybe TRBD1 (5 bases). The CDR3 totals 14 residues. Trimming shortened V by 8 bases and J by 2 bases, and 15 bases separated the two germline ends. CDR1 is KGHSH and CDR2 is LQKENI in the germline V gene. CDR3 in amino acids: CASQILRGNYGYTF. CDR3 coding DNA: TGTGCCAGCCAGATTTTAAGGGGAAACTATGGCTACACCTTC.

The chain joins TRBV7-3 to TRBJ2-5; maybe TRBD2 (6 bases). CDR1 is SGHTA and CDR2 is FQGTGA in the germline V gene. Trimming stripped 2 bases from V and 5 bases from J, with 12 bases between. The CDR3 contains 14 residues. CDR3 in amino acids: CASSLSGEMETQYF. The CDR3 DNA sequence: TGTGCCAGCAGCTTATCGGGAGAAATGGAGACCCAGTACTTC.

The rearrangement uses TRBV9 and TRBJ2-7; the match to TRBD2 covers 9 bases. V lost 2 bases and J lost 0; bases outside the gene matches: 3. The CDR3 totals 15 residues. Germline loops: CDR1 SGDLS, CDR2 YYNGEE. Written as DNA, the CDR3 is TGTGCCAGCAGCGTGAGTAGCGGGAGCTCCTACGAGCAGTACTTC. Protein product: CASSVSSGSSYEQYF.

The genes are TRBV7-9 and TRBJ2-7, with D hard to call. V lost 1 base, J lost 5 bases, and 9 bases lay in between. Germline V gene sequence: CDR1 SEHNR, CDR2 FQNEAQ (reference sequence). CDR3 length equals 13 residues. CDR3 coding DNA: TGTGCCAGCAGCTTAGAGTGGGTGGACGAGCAGTACTTC. Translated: CASSLEWVDEQYF.

The V gene is TRBV10-1, the J gene TRBJ2-5; D might be TRBD1 or TRBD2, each matching 6 bases. Per germline, CDR1 WNHNN and CDR2 SYGVQD (reference sequence). The CDR3 has 15 amino acids. V was clipped by 0 bases and J by 11 bases, with 19 bases between them. Here the CDR3 reads CASSESTGDKRRQYF. CDR3 nucleotides: TGCGCCAGCAGTGAGTCGACGGGGGACAAGAGGAGACAGTACTTC.

The chain has TRBV7-6 and TRBJ1-1; 10 positions agree with TRBD1. The germline V gene encodes CDR1 SGHVS and CDR2 FNYEAQ. CDR3 length equals 13 residues. The V segment lost 3 bases and the J segment 8 bases; nucleotides outside the gene matches: 3. CDR3 nucleotide sequence: TGTGCCAGCAGCTTGGGACAGGGGCGAGAAGCTTTCTTT. As protein: CASSLGQGREAFF.

This chain joins TRBV19 and TRBJ2-2; no definite D call. Per germline, CDR1 LNHDA and CDR2 SQIVND (reference sequence). V was pared by 3 bases and J by 1 base, with 9 bases between. CDR3 size: 15 residues. The CDR3 spells CASSIGTRNTGELFF. The CDR3 DNA is TGTGCCAGTAGTATCGGTACAAGGAACACCGGGGAGCTGTTTTTT.

Turning to this clone: One end of the junction does not line up with germline, which may come from a read error. The chain carries TRBV27 and TRBJ2-5; weak D call: TRBD1 (5 bases). Germline V CDR1 and CDR2: MNHEY, SMNVEV (reference sequence). The CDR3 extends over 13 amino acids. CDR3 sequence reads: CASSLRGREAQYF. The CDR3 DNA reads TGTGCCAGCAGTTTAAGGGGAAGAGAGGCCCAGTACTTC.

In its sample, this clone was seen once. V gene TRBV13 combines with J gene TRBJ2-1; 12 nucleotides align to TRBD2. Germline V lookup: CDR1 PRHDT, CDR2 FYEKMQ (reference sequence). The V gene end was trimmed by 5 bases and the J gene end by 5 bases; junction bases not matched to a gene: 7. This CDR3 is built from 16 residues. The CDR3 region is CASSPLRLAGDNEQFF. The CDR3 region has the DNA TGTGCCAGCAGCCCCCTAAGACTAGCGGGGGACAATGAGCAGTTCTTC. The full variable domain, its missing parts supplied by reference TRBV13 and TRBJ2-1, is AAGVIQSPRHLIKEKRETATLKCYPIPRHDTVYWYQQGPGQDPQFLISFYEKMQSDKGSIPDRFSAQQFSDYHSELNMSSLELGDSALYFCASSPLRLAGDNEQFFGPGTRLTVL.

The chain uses TRBV14 and TRBJ1-1, with 7 bases fitting TRBD1. CDR3 size: 18 residues. Unmatched junction bases numbered 13, after V lost 3 bases and J lost 0 bases. Germline CDR1 and CDR2: SGHDN and FVKESK. CDR3 DNA sequence: TGTGCCAGCAGCCACTCGGCTCTCCTGGGACAGTTGAACACTGAAGCTTTCTTT. This encodes CASSHSALLGQLNTEAFF.

This chain joins TRBV7-2 and TRBJ2-1; 7 nucleotides agree with TRBD2. V was pared by 5 bases and J by 4 bases, with 8 bases of the junction left unmatched. Per germline, CDR1 SGHTA and CDR2 FQGNSA. This CDR3 has 15 residues. The CDR3 reads CASSPRRREYNEQFF. CDR3 DNA: TGTGCCAGCAGCCCTCGCCGGCGGGAGTACAATGAGCAGTTCTTC.